Each of the 32 T cell receptor beta chains below was sequenced from the same sample in a study of long-term antiretroviral therapy in people with HIV. The libraries were made with immunoSEQ v3.0 at survey level. Repertoires were generated with immunoSEQ multiplex PCR, while TCRdb's copy carries only in-frame clones and drops some. The sample yields fewer than 35,000 clones, approximately 85% seen once. The starting material was unsorted PBMCs, obtained 2.9 years after starting antiretroviral therapy. These receptors came from a man aged 45-60 years with HIV.

Of note for this clone: A junction end diverges from the germline sequence, so it may reflect a read error. The V and J genes are TRBV10-3 and TRBJ1-1, with a weak D call TRBD1 (5 bases). Germline CDR1 is ENHRY and CDR2 is SYGVKD. This CDR3 is 15 amino acids long. In DNA, the CDR3 is TGTGCCACCAGTACACTTCGACAGACAAACACTGAAGCTTTCTTT. It specifies CATSTLRQTNTEAFF.

J is TRBJ1-2 and V is TRBV5-4; 9 bases are a match to TRBD1. V lost 1 base, J lost 6 bases, and 10 bases stayed unmatched. The CDR3 length is 16 residues. Germline CDR1 reads SGHNT; CDR2 reads YYREEE (reference sequence). As DNA, the CDR3 is TGTGCCAGCAGCTTGCTCGCAAACAGGGGGCGGGATGGCTACACCTTC. This gives the protein CASSLLANRGRDGYTF.

The V and J genes are TRBV27 and TRBJ2-3; possibly TRBD2 for D (6 bases). The length of the CDR3 is 13 residues. V lost 0 bases, J lost 8 bases, and 9 bases lay in between. Germline assignment: CDR1 MNHEY and CDR2 SMNVEV (reference sequence). The CDR3, as DNA: TGTGCCAGCAGTTTATCCTCCGGGGGTACGCAGTATTTT. Its protein product is CASSLSSGGTQYF.

This sequence joins TRBV18 and TRBJ2-5; 8 bases match TRBD2. Germline V gene data show CDR1 as KGHSH and CDR2 as LQKENI. CDR3 length: 16 residues. The junction had 12 bases not matched to a gene; V was cut back by 4 bases and J by 5 bases. CDR3 nucleotide sequence: TGTGCCAGCTCACTAAATACGGGAGGGCAGATGGAGACCCAGTACTTC. This codes for CASSLNTGGQMETQYF.

The rearrangement joins TRBV6-6 to TRBJ1-6, with D unresolved. Germline-derived CDR1 and CDR2 are MNHNY and SVGAGI (reference sequence). There are 13 residues in the CDR3. V dropped 6 bases and J dropped 7 bases, with 10 bases sitting between them. CDR3 residues: CASSIRSNSPLHF. DNA for the CDR3: TGTGCCAGCAGCATAAGAAGCAATTCACCCCTCCACTTT.

The chain combines TRBV11-2 with TRBJ2-1, with D perhaps TRBD1 (5 bases). The CDR3 is made up of 16 amino acids. Germline loops: CDR1 SGHAT, CDR2 FQNNGV. The V gene lost 1 base and the J gene lost 0 bases, with 10 bases spanning the gap. The DNA for the CDR3 is TGTGCCAGCAGCTTAGGACAGTCGAGCTCCTACAATGAGCAGTTCTTC. This encodes CASSLGQSSSYNEQFF. Drawing the rest from reference TRBV11-2 and TRBJ2-1, the complete variable domain is EAGVAQSPRYKIIEKRQSVAFWCNPISGHATLYWYQQILGQGPKLLIQFQNNGVVDDSQLPKDRFSAERLKGVDSTLKIQPAKLEDSAVYLCASSLGQSSSYNEQFFGPGTRLTVL.

The chain is built from TRBV5-5 and TRBJ1-2; unclear D gene. The CDR3 covers 11 residues. Deletions cut 3 bases from V and 2 bases from J, with 2 bases between. CDR1 is SGHKS and CDR2 is YYEKEE in the germline V gene (reference sequence). CDR3 amino acids: CASSSNYGYTF. The CDR3 coding sequence is TGTGCCAGCAGCTCCAACTATGGCTACACCTTC.

The V call is TRBV27, the J call TRBJ1-6; 7 positions match TRBD1. The germline V gene has CDR1 MNHEY and CDR2 SMNVEV (reference sequence). This CDR3 region has 16 residues. The V gene end was trimmed by 2 bases and the J gene end by 8 bases; junction bases not matched to a gene: 9. In DNA, the CDR3 is TGTGCCAGCAGTTTACGAGGGGGCATTCTTGATTCACCCCTCCACTTT. Translated, it gives CASSLRGGILDSPLHF.

The rearrangement uses TRBV27 and TRBJ1-4, with TRBD1 matching 8 bases. The CDR3 is made up of 16 amino acids. CDR1 is MNHEY, CDR2 SMNVEV, per germline (reference sequence). V lost 5 bases to trimming and J lost 3 bases; unmatched junction nucleotides: 8. The CDR3 DNA reads as TGTGCCAGCAGTCCTTTCCAGGGGGCAGCTAATGAAAAACTGTTTTTT. As protein: CASSPFQGAANEKLFF.

The genes are TRBV7-9 and TRBJ2-7, with D perhaps matching TRBD1 (5 bases). The germline V and J ends were trimmed by 1 base and 9 bases, with 13 bases remaining between them. The CDR3 runs to 13 residues. The germline gives CDR1 SEHNR, CDR2 FQNEAQ (reference sequence). Here the CDR3 reads CASSLGEGVRQYF. Written as DNA, the CDR3 is TGTGCCAGCAGCTTAGGAGAAGGGGTTCGGCAGTACTTC.

This rearrangement joins TRBV9 to TRBJ2-5; 9 positions match TRBD1. Unmatched junction bases numbered 11, after V lost 6 bases and J lost 5 bases. Germline-derived CDR1 and CDR2 are SGDLS and YYNGEE. This CDR3 comprises 15 residues. The CDR3 is CASTLTGGGSETQYF. CDR3 coding DNA: TGTGCCAGCACCCTTACAGGGGGCGGTTCGGAGACCCAGTACTTC.

This chain uses TRBV27 with TRBJ2-5; D is tentatively TRBD1 or TRBD2 (5 bases each). Germline V gene lookup returns CDR1 MNHEY and CDR2 SMNVEV (reference sequence). V was trimmed by 8 bases and J by 4 bases, leaving 20 bases between them. CDR3 length equals 15 residues. The CDR3 sequence is CASRLVGTHLETQYF. The CDR3 DNA reads TGTGCCAGCCGCCTAGTGGGGACCCACTTAGAGACCCAGTACTTC.

The table lists this clone with a count of one. DNA of the CDR3: TGTGCCAGCAGCCTCCAGGGTTTACTTGATCAGCCCCAGCATTTT. Translating gives CASSLQGLLDQPQHF. The chain employs TRBV9 and TRBJ1-5; possible D gene TRBD1, 5 bases. The CDR3 is 15 amino acids. The ends were cut back, 4 bases at V and 5 bases at J, with 16 bases in the middle. Germline V gives CDR1 SGDLS, CDR2 YYNGEE.

The V gene is TRBV7-6, the J gene TRBJ1-3; D is perhaps TRBD1 (6 bases). This CDR3 has 14 amino acids. V lost 5 bases, J lost 4 bases, and 12 bases lay in between. The germline V gene has CDR1 SGHVS and CDR2 FNYEAQ. In nucleotides, the CDR3 is TGTGCCAGCAGCCCGTGGACAGACGGAAACACCATATATTTT. As protein: CASSPWTDGNTIYF. The whole variable domain, filled in from reference TRBV7-6 and TRBJ1-3, reads GAGVSQSPRYKVTKRGQDVALRCDPISGHVSLYWYRQALGQGPEFLTYFNYEAQQDKSGLPNDRFSAERPEGSISTLTIQRTEQRDSAMYRCASSPWTDGNTIYFGEGSWLTVV.

This clone was detected only once. V is TRBV11-2 and J is TRBJ1-3; no definite D call. Trimming left V 2 bases short and J 1 base short, with 12 bases between. Germline values: CDR1 SGHAT, CDR2 FQNNGV. The CDR3 length is 16 residues. The CDR3 DNA sequence: TGTGCCAGCAGCTTAAGAGGAGGAGGGTCTGGAAACACCATATATTTT. This encodes CASSLRGGGSGNTIYF.

This clone was observed a single time. The V call is TRBV19, the J call TRBJ2-2; TRBD1 aligns across 11 bases. This CDR3 region has 19 residues. V gave up 8 bases and J gave up 4 bases; unmatched junction bases: 18. From germline, CDR1 is LNHDA and CDR2 SQIVND (reference sequence). CDR3 amino acids: CASDPSDRGRKRVTGELFF. CDR3 sequence (DNA): TGTGCCAGTGATCCTTCGGACAGGGGGCGCAAAAGGGTCACCGGGGAGCTGTTTTTT.

V usage is TRBV28 and J usage is TRBJ2-7, with D perhaps matching TRBD2 (6 bases). Trimming took off 3 bases at V and 3 bases at J, with 12 bases between the two ends. Germline V gene sequence: CDR1 MDHEN, CDR2 SYDVKM. This CDR3 spans 14 amino acids. The CDR3 region is CASSLGREVYEQYF. CDR3 DNA: TGTGCCAGCAGTTTGGGCAGGGAGGTCTACGAGCAGTACTTC.

V gene TRBV13 combines with J gene TRBJ2-1; possibly TRBD2 for D (6 bases). CDR3 size: 15 residues. Germline V lookup: CDR1 PRHDT, CDR2 FYEKMQ (reference sequence). Trimming pared 2 bases from V and 7 bases from J, leaving 15 bases between. In DNA, the CDR3 is TGTGCCAGCAGCTTATCAAAGACTAGTGGAAATGAGCAGTTCTTC. Translation: CASSLSKTSGNEQFF.

The chain couples TRBV5-1 to TRBJ1-3; D is perhaps TRBD1 (6 bases). Germline V lookup: CDR1 SGHRS, CDR2 YFSETQ. The CDR3 is 13 amino acids. V was trimmed by 3 bases and J by 4 bases, leaving 8 bases between them. The CDR3 is CASSSGDGNTIYF. The CDR3 DNA reads TGCGCCAGCAGCTCAGGGGACGGAAACACCATATATTTT.

The gene calls are TRBV19 and TRBJ2-3, with 7 bases matching TRBD1. The CDR3 is made up of 19 amino acids. Germline V CDR1 and CDR2: LNHDA, SQIVND (reference sequence). V lost 4 bases and J lost 0; bases outside the gene matches: 16. In DNA form, the CDR3 reads TGTGCCAGTAGTACCCGATTCCCAGGGACAGCGCCTAGCACAGATACGCAGTATTTT. It codes for CASSTRFPGTAPSTDTQYF.

This chain links TRBV6-5 with TRBJ1-2; D unclear. The CDR3 spans 13 residues. Germline lookup yields CDR1 MNHEY and CDR2 SVGAGI. V was pared by 6 bases and J by 3 bases, with 11 bases between. CDR3: CASRGSGDYGYTF. In DNA form, the CDR3 reads TGTGCCAGCAGGGGATCAGGAGACTATGGCTACACCTTC.

J is TRBJ1-2 and V is TRBV7-9, with 7 positions matching TRBD1. The CDR3 is 14 amino acids. CDR1 is SEHNR and CDR2 is FQNEAQ in the germline V gene (reference sequence). V dropped 3 bases and J dropped 1; count of bases not matched to a gene: 2. CDR3 amino acids: CASSFTGVNYGYTF. The CDR3 nucleotides read TGTGCCAGCAGCTTCACAGGGGTTAACTATGGCTACACCTTC.

The chain has TRBV7-2 and TRBJ1-1; 7 nucleotides align to TRBD1. Trimming at V came to 4 bases and at J to 6 bases, leaving 8 bases not matched to a gene. The germline V gene has CDR1 SGHTA and CDR2 FQGNSA. CDR3 size: 14 residues. This CDR3 is CASSYRQGKAEAFF. CDR3 coding DNA: TGTGCCAGCAGCTACAGACAGGGTAAGGCTGAAGCTTTCTTT.

The rearrangement joins TRBV10-1 to TRBJ2-3; 7 nucleotides match TRBD1. V shed 6 bases and J 3 bases; nucleotides not matched to a gene: 12. This CDR3 has 16 residues. In germline, CDR1 is WNHNN, CDR2 SYGVQD (reference sequence). CDR3 loop: CASRGTDGYNTDTQYF. The CDR3 DNA reads as TGCGCCAGCAGGGGGACAGATGGCTATAATACAGATACGCAGTATTTT.

The V call is TRBV7-2, the J call TRBJ1-4, with D possibly TRBD1 on 5 matching bases. Germline V gene data show CDR1 as SGHTA and CDR2 as FQGNSA. This CDR3 comprises 14 residues. The V end lost 3 bases, the J end lost 8 bases, and 13 bases lay between the germline ends. In DNA form, the CDR3 reads TGTGCCAGCAGCTTGGGGGGAGAGCGAGAAAAACTGTTTTTT. This encodes CASSLGGEREKLFF.

This clone appeared once. The chain couples TRBV5-1 to TRBJ1-2, with 8 bases aligning to TRBD1. CDR3 size: 14 residues. The V gene end was trimmed by 2 bases and the J gene end by 0 bases; junction bases not matched to a gene: 0. Germline assignment: CDR1 SGHRS and CDR2 YFSETQ. The CDR3 loop is CASSLQGANYGYTF. The CDR3 DNA reads as TGCGCCAGCAGCTTACAGGGGGCTAACTATGGCTACACCTTC. The whole variable domain, remainder taken from reference TRBV5-1 and TRBJ1-2, is KAGVTQTPRYLIKTRGQQVTLSCSPISGHRSVSWYQQTPGQGLQFLFEYFSETQRNKGNFPGRFSGRQFSNSRSEMNVSTLELGDSALYLCASSLQGANYGYTFGSGTRLTVV.

The rearrangement joins TRBV5-1 to TRBJ1-3; D remains ambiguous. The germline CDR1 and CDR2 sequences are SGHRS and YFSETQ. Trimming stripped 5 bases from V and 0 bases from J, with 6 bases between. This CDR3 has 13 amino acids. The CDR3, as DNA: TGCGCCAGCAGGCCACACTCTGGAAACACCATATATTTT. It yields the protein CASRPHSGNTIYF.

The chain joins TRBV18 to TRBJ2-5; 9 positions match TRBD1. Trimming cost V 3 bases and J 3 bases; bases outside gene matches: 2. CDR1 KGHSH and CDR2 LQKENI come from the germline V gene. The CDR3 extends over 14 amino acids. The CDR3 here is CASSPRQGEETQYF. The CDR3 bases are TGTGCCAGCTCACCGAGACAGGGGGAAGAGACCCAGTACTTC.

J is TRBJ1-2 and V is TRBV4-2; D is perhaps TRBD1 (5 bases). V lost 0 bases and J 1 base, leaving 9 bases between the germline ends. CDR1 is LGHNA, CDR2 YNFKEQ, per germline. This CDR3 is built from 15 residues. CDR3 sequence: CASSQEQGVNYGYTF. The CDR3 coding sequence is TGTGCCAGCAGCCAAGAGCAGGGAGTTAACTATGGCTACACCTTC.

J is TRBJ2-1 and V is TRBV7-9; 8 bases map to TRBD2. Germline CDR1 reads SEHNR; CDR2 reads FQNEAQ (reference sequence). The CDR3 has 15 amino acids. V shed 5 bases, J shed 0 bases, and the junction held 3 bases outside the gene matches. The DNA of the CDR3 is TGTGCCAGCAGCCGGACTAGCCTCTCCTACAATGAGCAGTTCTTC. Its protein is CASSRTSLSYNEQFF.

The V call is TRBV5-4, the J call TRBJ2-7; D is unresolved. This CDR3 is built from 12 residues. V was cut by 3 bases and J by 5 bases, with 9 bases left in between. Germline lookup yields CDR1 SGHNT and CDR2 YYREEE (reference sequence). CDR3 nucleotide sequence: TGTGCCAGCAGCTCATCACTCCACGAGCAGTACTTC. Its protein product is CASSSSLHEQYF.

The chain joins TRBV6-5 to TRBJ2-5, with a weak D call TRBD2 (6 bases). Per germline, CDR1 MNHEY and CDR2 SVGAGI. CDR3 length equals 13 residues. The germline V and J ends were trimmed by 5 bases and 7 bases, with 14 bases remaining between them. The CDR3: CASSHDSTRTQYF. CDR3 bases: TGTGCCAGCAGTCACGACTCGACTAGGACCCAGTACTTC.